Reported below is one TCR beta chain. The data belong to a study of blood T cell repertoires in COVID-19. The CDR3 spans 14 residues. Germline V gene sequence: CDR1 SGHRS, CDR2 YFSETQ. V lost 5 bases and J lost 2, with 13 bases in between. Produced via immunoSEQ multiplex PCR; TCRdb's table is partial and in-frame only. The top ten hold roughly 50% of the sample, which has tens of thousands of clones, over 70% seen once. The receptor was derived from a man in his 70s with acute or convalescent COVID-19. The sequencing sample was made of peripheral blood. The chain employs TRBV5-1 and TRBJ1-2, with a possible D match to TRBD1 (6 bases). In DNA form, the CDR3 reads TGCGCCAGCAGTACTAAGGGGGTAAACTATGGCTACACCTTC. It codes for CASSTKGVNYGYTF.